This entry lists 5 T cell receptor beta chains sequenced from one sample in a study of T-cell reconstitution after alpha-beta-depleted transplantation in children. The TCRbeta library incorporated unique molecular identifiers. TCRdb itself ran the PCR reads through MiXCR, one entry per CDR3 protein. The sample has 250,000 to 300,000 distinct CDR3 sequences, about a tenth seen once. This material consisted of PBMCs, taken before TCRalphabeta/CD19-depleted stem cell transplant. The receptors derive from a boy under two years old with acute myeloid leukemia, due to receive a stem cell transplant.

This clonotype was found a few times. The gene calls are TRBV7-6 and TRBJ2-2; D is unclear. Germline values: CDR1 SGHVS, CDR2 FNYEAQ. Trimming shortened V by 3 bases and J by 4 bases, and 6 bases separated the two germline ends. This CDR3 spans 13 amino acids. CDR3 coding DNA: TGTGCCAGCAGCTTTCTGGGCACCGGGGAGCTGTTTTTT. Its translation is CASSFLGTGELFF.

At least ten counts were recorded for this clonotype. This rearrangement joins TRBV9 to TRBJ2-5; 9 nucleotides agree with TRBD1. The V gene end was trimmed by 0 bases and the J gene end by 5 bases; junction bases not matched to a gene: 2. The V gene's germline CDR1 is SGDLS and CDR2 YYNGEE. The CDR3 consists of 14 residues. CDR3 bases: TGTGCCAGCAGCGTAGGACAGGGGGTTGAGACCCAGTACTTC. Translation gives CASSVGQGVETQYF.

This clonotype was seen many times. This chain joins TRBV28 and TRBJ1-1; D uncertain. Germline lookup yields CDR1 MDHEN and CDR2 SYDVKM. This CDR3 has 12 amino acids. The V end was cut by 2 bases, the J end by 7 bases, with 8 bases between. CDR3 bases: TGTGCCAGCAGTTTAGTAGGGCTTGAAGCTTTCTTT. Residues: CASSLVGLEAFF.

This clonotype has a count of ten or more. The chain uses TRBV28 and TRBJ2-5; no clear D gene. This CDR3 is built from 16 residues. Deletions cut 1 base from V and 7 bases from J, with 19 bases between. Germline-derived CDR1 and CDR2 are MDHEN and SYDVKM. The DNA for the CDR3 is TGTGCCAGCAGTTTATATCTAGTCCGGCGTTGGGGGACCCAGTACTTC. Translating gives CASSLYLVRRWGTQYF.

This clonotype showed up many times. The CDR3 nucleotides read TGTGCCAGCATTCAGAGGAGCTCCTACAATGAGCAGTTCTTC. It specifies CASIQRSSYNEQFF. This chain uses TRBV28 with TRBJ2-1; D is unresolved. CDR3 length: 14 residues. V was shortened by 7 bases and J by 0 bases, with 10 bases between the two germline ends. Germline V gene sequence: CDR1 MDHEN, CDR2 SYDVKM.